This T cell receptor (beta chain) was obtained from a study of cytomegalovirus exposure and HLA in healthy donors. The wider study: As an earlier analysis found, some 180 million T cells yielded over 95 million unique TCR beta sequences.

At the time of sampling, donors were nominally healthy, though unrecorded immune exposures were likely. PCR involved 60 Vbeta and 13 Jbeta primers. TCRdb's copy holds only in-frame clones and misses some; the assay was immunoSEQ multiplex PCR. The sample has roughly 170,000 clones; 80% to 90% are singletons. This receptor was identified in a woman under 30 in good health and CMV-seronegative. The sample was PBMCs.

The CDR3 loop reads CASSRVPGGLVTDTQYF. DNA for the CDR3: TGTGCCAGTAGTCGGGTCCCGGGCGGACTAGTAACAGATACGCAGTATTTT. The chain couples TRBV19 to TRBJ2-3; TRBD2 agrees at 7 bases. V dropped 5 bases and J dropped 3; count of bases not matched to a gene: 14. Germline CDR1 reads LNHDA; CDR2 reads SQIVND (reference sequence). The CDR3 contains 17 residues.